These 9 T cell receptor beta chains were all obtained from the same sample, sequenced in a study of shared clonotypes between healthy human individuals. Profiling relied on immunoSEQ multiplex PCR, and the TCRdb table lists in-frame clones only, not all of them. The sample yields approximately 1,000,000 clones, around 77% seen once. The source material was memory CD4+ T cells from PBMCs. Indicated subset: CD45RA-negative fraction. The receptor source for this set is a man younger than 35 in good health. Some clones in this sample may be carry-over from other donors' samples.

The chain has TRBV10-3 and TRBJ2-7; unclear D gene. The CDR3 extends over 12 amino acids. CDR1 and CDR2 (germline): ENHRY, SYGVKD. The V gene lost 2 bases and the J gene lost 4 bases, with 6 bases spanning the gap. CDR3: CAISEKGYEQYF. The CDR3 nucleotides are TGTGCCATCAGTGAGAAGGGTTACGAGCAGTACTTC.

The chain couples TRBV7-9 to TRBJ2-3, with no clear D. The CDR3 totals 17 residues. CDR1 is SEHNR and CDR2 is FQNEAQ in the germline V gene (reference sequence). The germline V and J ends were trimmed by 4 bases and 0 bases, with 17 bases remaining between them. CDR3 amino acids: CASSSPNDRYSTDTQYF. The CDR3 nucleotides read TGTGCCAGCAGCTCTCCCAACGACCGGTACAGCACAGATACGCAGTATTTT.

V gene TRBV11-2 combines with J gene TRBJ2-1, with 10 bases identical to TRBD2. Germline V CDR1 and CDR2: SGHAT, FQNNGV. V trimming: 4 bases; J trimming: 9 bases; junction bases outside the gene matches: 9. The CDR3 length is 15 residues. Here the CDR3 DNA reads TGTGCCAGCAGCTCCCTCAGCGGGAGGGGCCTTGAGCAGTTCTTC. This codes for CASSSLSGRGLEQFF.

The rearrangement links TRBV6-4 to TRBJ2-1, with 7 bases matching TRBD1. This CDR3 contains 14 residues. Germline V gives CDR1 MRHNA, CDR2 SNTAGT. Trimming at V came to 6 bases and at J to 2 bases, leaving 4 bases not matched to a gene. CDR3 nucleotides: TGTGCCAGCAGCGAGACAGGGACCTACAATGAGCAGTTCTTC. Its translation: CASSETGTYNEQFF.

Comment on this clone: A read error likely explains this, since a far larger clone differs by one base. In the same sample, other DNA sequences code for this CDR3. V is TRBV29-1 and J is TRBJ1-2, with D uncertain. The germline V gene encodes CDR1 SQVTM and CDR2 ANQGSEA. Trimming stripped 7 bases from V and 6 bases from J, with 12 bases between. The CDR3 sequence is 11 residues long. DNA of the CDR3: TGCAGCGAGTCCTCAAACCATGGCTACACCTTC. It is translated as CSESSNHGYTF. Using reference TRBV29-1 and TRBJ1-2 for the parts outside the CDR3, the full variable domain is SAVISQKPSRDICQRGTSLTIQCQVDSQVTMMFWYRQQPGQSLTLIATANQGSEATYESGFVIDKFPISRPNLTFSTLTVSNMSPEDSSIYLCSESSNHGYTFGSGTRLTVV.

In regard to this clone: Given a much more abundant clone one base away, this may be a read error. The CDR3 region is CASSLHGELFF. In DNA, the CDR3 is TGTGCCAGCAGTTTGCACGGGGAGCTGTTTTTT. The chain links TRBV27 to TRBJ2-2; no firm D call. Germline V gene lookup returns CDR1 MNHEY and CDR2 SMNVEV (reference sequence). V lost 3 bases and J 7 bases, leaving 3 bases between the germline ends. CDR3 length equals 11 residues.

Ten or more counts support this clone. Other DNA sequences in this sample translate to the same CDR3. The chain uses TRBV30 and TRBJ1-3; D ambiguous. V was clipped by 1 base and J by 4 bases, with 2 bases between them. The CDR3 extends over 11 amino acids. Germline CDR1 and CDR2: GTSNPN and SVGIG (reference sequence). This CDR3 reads CAWSAGNTIYF. CDR3 sequence (DNA): TGTGCCTGGAGTGCAGGAAACACCATATATTTT.

The DNA of the CDR3 is TGTGCCAGCGGCCTTAGGCCCGGAGAGACCCAGTACTTC. Residues: CASGLRPGETQYF. The chain carries TRBV27 and TRBJ2-5; no reliable D call. Germline V gene data show CDR1 as MNHEY and CDR2 as SMNVEV (reference sequence). V was pared by 8 bases and J by 4 bases, with 14 bases between. The CDR3 is made up of 13 amino acids.

This clone has a single count. This chain uses TRBV5-1 with TRBJ1-2; tentatively, D is TRBD1 (6 bases). With 2 bases removed from V and 8 bases from J, the gap between germline ends came to 13 bases. The CDR3 runs 13 residues. CDR1 SGHRS and CDR2 YFSETQ come from the germline V gene. The DNA for the CDR3 is TGCGCCAGCAGCTTAGAACAGGGAATAGGCTACACCTTC. This translates into CASSLEQGIGYTF.